The entry that follows covers one TCR beta chain sequence. The specificity of this receptor is unknown. Base qualities are not provided; no much larger clone lies one nucleotide away. The entire amount of isolated RNA was reverse transcribed using the High Capacity cDNA Reverse Transcription Kit, so the sequenced TCRB transcripts were expressed ones. Naive, central memory and regulatory T cell samples underwent deep immunoSEQ sequencing, averaging roughly 3.5 million total reads per sample. Sorted cells were lysed in RLT buffer, and RNA was extracted using DNase-treated RNeasy Micro or Mini kits according to cell number. Each cell subset was processed separately to prevent cross-contamination, with patient and healthy donor samples processed together. TCRB sequences were amplified from cDNA with the immunoSEQ multiplex PCR, producing 87-bp fragments spanning the CDR3 region. Sequencing of the amplicons was done on the Illumina HiSeq platform. Per the original workflow: Synthetic template baselines were used to correct PCR bias computationally, reads within Hamming distance 2 were collapsed together, and singletons that could not be merged were discarded. Reads were aligned against IMGT to assign V, D and J genes, CDR3 length and insertions or deletions at six rearrangement sites. Within each subset, clonotype counts were normalized to the number of sorted cells before true diversity and Gini coefficients were calculated with the tcR R package. The overlap coefficient, calculated on TCRB nucleotide sequences, was used to quantify repertoire sharing. TCRdb retrieved this table from immuneACCESS and kept in-frame rearrangements only. Not all clones are present; in checked studies, unresolved V genes account for under half, and no reason is known for the remainder. Clone size and V and J calls were adopted from that table, with D and trimming inferred from the DNA. Within this sample are approximately 170,000 clones, with less than 9.5% of them counted one time only. The biggest ten clones account for 2% to 3% of the sample.

This entry comes from a study of beta chain features in type 1 diabetes (dated by TCRdb to 2017 to 2018). Background on the whole study: Mean age, gender distribution, total cell number and subset yield were not different between patients and healthy donors. The study compared TCRB repertoires of sorted circulating CD4+ T cell subsets between recently diagnosed type 1 diabetes patients and matched healthy donors. Naive and central memory subsets were obtained from all 30 or so donors, but regulatory and stem cell-like memory subsets were isolated from only 8 patients and roughly eight healthy donors. A total of 100 million to 110 million sorted cells were examined across all samples, and a strong correlation was observed between cell number per subset and RNA yield.

General conclusions and limits of the study: A moderate but significant shortening of TCRB CDR3 length was observed in type 1 diabetes patients in all four CD4+ subsets. Because cDNA rather than genomic DNA was sequenced, highly expressing activated cells could have been over-represented, although no difference in activation and CD3 levels was found between groups. PCR might favor shorter templates, but patient and control samples were amplified and corrected together, so any skew would affect both groups equally. At VDJ recombination sites, patients with type 1 diabetes made fewer insertions and deleted more nucleotides, a pattern implying thymic rearrangement abnormalities. Naive, central memory and regulatory TCRB repertoires appeared more similar among patients than among healthy donors. HLA sub-analyses involved small numbers of individuals, so any influence of HLA type on TCRB rearrangement remained unresolved.

The CDR1 and CDR2 encoded by the germline V gene are SGHTS and YDEGEE. The CDR3 numbers 15 residues from cysteine through phenylalanine. Of all the DNA, just the CDR3 is kept, 45 bases in frame from base 1. Trimming accounts for 4 bases at V and 2 bases at J, while the number of junction bases matched to no gene is 2. Each donor gave one peripheral blood draw, averaging roughly 120 mL, which was collected into heparinised tubes. A BD FACSAria II was used to sort naive, central memory, regulatory and stem cell-like memory CD4+ T cells with a panel that included CD45RO, CCR7, CD25, CD127, CD95 and CD27. A purity above 95% was achieved for all sorted populations. Right away, PBMCs were isolated by Lymphoprep density gradient centrifugation and were stained directly, with no culture step. To minimize batch effects, samples were stained and sorted in pairs, one healthy donor with one patient per experiment.

Recombination connected TRBV5-8 to TRBJ2-2, and 10 bases in between align with TRBD1. Material: central memory CD4+ T cells from blood. The receptor's source is a woman aged 18-29 years in good health. The CDR3 loop reads CASSRDRGNTGELFF. The nucleotides read TGTGCCAGCAGCCGGGACAGGGGTAACACCGGGGAGCTGTTTTTT.